This TCR beta chain is from a study of shared clonotypes between healthy human individuals. In the case of this clone: The antigen remains unidentified.

Execution of the assay was at deep level. The method was immunoSEQ multiplex PCR; TCRdb's version includes in-frame clones alone and lacks a portion of them. The table lists some 450,000 clones, over 60% of them singletons, with approximately 12% in the top ten. Study-level findings and limits: Few donors restricted represented genetic and exposure-history diversity.

The trim removed 7 bases at V and 1 base at J, leaving 8 bases unmatched. The germline CDR1 and CDR2 sequences are LNHDA and SQIVND (reference sequence). The CDR3 loop spans 16 amino acids. Donors comprised only Caucasian adults living in Nashville, Tennessee. The unsorted samples had some 90 million PBMCs used for genomic DNA. The TCR was taken from a woman in her 40s in good health. Some clones in this sample may be carry-over from other donors' samples. Sequenced material: PBMCs. The chain carries TRBV19 and TRBJ2-1; 9 bases match TRBD2. Here the CDR3 reads CASTRREGGSYNEQFF. CDR3 DNA: TGTGCCAGTACGAGGCGGGAGGGCGGTTCCTACAATGAGCAGTTCTTC. The complete variable domain, with remaining parts taken from reference TRBV19 and TRBJ2-1, reads DGGITQSPKYLFRKEGQNVTLSCEQNLNHDAMYWYRQDPGQGLRLIYYSQIVNDFQKGDIAEGYSVSREKKESFPLTVTSAQKNPTAFYLCASTRREGGSYNEQFFGPGTRLTVL.